The 28 T cell receptor beta chains below were found in one sample sequenced in a study of PD-1 blockade in classical Hodgkin lymphoma (dated by TCRdb to about 2020). This specimen's time point label, interpreted: cycle 4 day 1 (C4D1), after 6 weeks of nivolumab. Relapse after autologous stem cell transplantation had occurred in all trial patients, and cohorts A, B and C were distinguished by prior brentuximab vedotin exposure. Receptor libraries were prepared by the immunoSEQ multiplex PCR assay. The immuneACCESS repertoire file appears here via TCRdb, limited to in-frame rearrangements. These files lack a portion of the clones; in checked studies, under half of the deficit traces to unresolved V genes, and the cause of the others is not known. Across this sample there are about 60,000 clones, with about 90% seen only once. Over 9% of the sample is taken by the ten largest. The material was peripheral blood mononuclear cells (PBMCs), obtained before the fourth cycle of nivolumab. These receptors came from a human donor with classical Hodgkin lymphoma.

The chain has TRBV30 and TRBJ2-1; possibly TRBD1 for D (5 bases). V lost 3 bases to trimming and J lost 9 bases, with 12 bases between them. Germline CDR1 is GTSNPN and CDR2 is SVGIG (reference sequence). The CDR3 runs to 12 residues. CDR3 nucleotides: TGTGCCTGGAGAGGGGAAAGTAGTGAGCAGTTCTTC. Protein: CAWRGESSEQFF.

This chain connects TRBV7-9 to TRBJ2-3; possible D gene TRBD2, 5 bases. Germline assignment: CDR1 SEHNR and CDR2 FQNEAQ (reference sequence). This CDR3 is built from 15 residues. Between the trimmed V and J ends, which lost 4 bases and 5 bases, there was a span of 16 bases. The CDR3 DNA is TGTGCCAGCAGCTACAGACCGTGGCGGGTAGATACGCAGTATTTT. Amino acids: CASSYRPWRVDTQYF. The whole variable domain, filled in from reference TRBV7-9 and TRBJ2-3, reads DTGVSQNPRHKITKRGQNVTFRCDPISEHNRLYWYRQTLGQGPEFLTYFQNEAQLEKSRLLSDRFSAERPKGSFSTLEIQRTEQGDSAMYLCASSYRPWRVDTQYFGPGTRLTVL.

The J gene is TRBJ1-2, the V gene TRBV10-3; D uncertain. CDR3 length: 13 residues. Between the trimmed V and J ends, which lost 7 bases and 0 bases, there was a span of 9 bases. CDR1 is ENHRY and CDR2 is SYGVKD in the germline V gene. CDR3 DNA: TGTGCCATCATGAGGCAACCTAACTATGGCTACACCTTC. Residues: CAIMRQPNYGYTF.

Turning to this clone: The identical CDR3 is also encoded by other nucleotide sequences in the sample. The rearrangement uses TRBV5-1 and TRBJ1-1; no reliable D call. The CDR3 has 13 amino acids. V was clipped by 0 bases and J by 3 bases, with 6 bases between them. Germline V gene data show CDR1 as SGHRS and CDR2 as YFSETQ. The CDR3 sequence is CASSLVGDTEAFF. DNA of the CDR3: TGCGCCAGCAGCTTGGTTGGCGACACTGAAGCTTTCTTT.

The gene calls are TRBV27 and TRBJ1-1; D remains ambiguous. The CDR3 is 12 residues long. Germline CDR1 is MNHEY and CDR2 is SMNVEV (reference sequence). Trimming stripped 5 bases from V and 3 bases from J, with 7 bases between. The CDR3 DNA sequence: TGTGCCAGCAGTAACCTTTACACTGAAGCTTTCTTT. It specifies CASSNLYTEAFF.

CDR3 amino acids: CASREQGTNTGELFF. The CDR3 bases are TGTGCCAGCAGGGAACAAGGGACCAACACCGGGGAGCTGTTTTTT. The chain joins TRBV6-1 to TRBJ2-2; D could derive from TRBD1 or TRBD2 (5 bases each). CDR1 and CDR2 from the germline V gene are MNHNS and SASEGT. This CDR3 is 15 amino acids long. V shed 6 bases and J shed 2 bases, with 13 bases lying between them.

The chain couples TRBV27 to TRBJ1-2; D is unclear. Deletions cut 6 bases from V and 2 bases from J, with 10 bases between. The CDR3 contains 13 residues. Germline V gene data show CDR1 as MNHEY and CDR2 as SMNVEV (reference sequence). The CDR3 region is CASRSQKNYGYTF. In DNA, the CDR3 is TGTGCCAGCAGATCACAGAAAAACTATGGCTACACCTTC.

The V gene is TRBV19, the J gene TRBJ1-2; D perhaps matches TRBD1 (5 bases). Per germline, CDR1 LNHDA and CDR2 SQIVND (reference sequence). V lost 6 bases and J lost 8, with 19 bases in between. The CDR3 consists of 14 residues. CDR3 protein: CASRGDGRFRGYTF. DNA of the CDR3: TGTGCCAGTAGGGGGGACGGCCGGTTTCGAGGCTACACCTTC. Drawing the rest from reference TRBV19 and TRBJ1-2, the complete variable domain is DGGITQSPKYLFRKEGQNVTLSCEQNLNHDAMYWYRQDPGQGLRLIYYSQIVNDFQKGDIAEGYSVSREKKESFPLTVTSAQKNPTAFYLCASRGDGRFRGYTFGSGTRLTVV.

This sequence joins TRBV15 and TRBJ2-5; 8 positions agree with TRBD1. With the DNA end fitting TRBJ2-7 better, the J assignment may be wrong. Germline assignment: CDR1 LNHNV and CDR2 YYDKDF (reference sequence). This CDR3 comprises 15 residues. CDR3 bases: TGTGCCACCAGCTCTTCGACAGGGGCGGTCTACGAGCAGTACTTC. Translation: CATSSSTGAVYEQYF.

The chain combines TRBV6-6 with TRBJ1-1; D perhaps matches TRBD1 (6 bases). Trimming removed 5 bases at V and 5 bases at J, with 21 bases between. The CDR3 loop spans 16 amino acids. Germline lookup yields CDR1 MNHNY and CDR2 SVGAGI (reference sequence). The CDR3 DNA is TGTGCCAGCAGTGTACCCACCCCAGGGGCAACAACTGAAGCTTTCTTT. Translated, it gives CASSVPTPGATTEAFF.

The chain joins TRBV2 to TRBJ1-2; D might be TRBD1 (5 bases). The germline V gene encodes CDR1 SNHLY and CDR2 FYNNEI. The length of the CDR3 is 13 residues. Trimming stripped 6 bases from V and 8 bases from J, with 16 bases between. The CDR3 DNA reads TGTGCCAGCAGAATGGGGGGAGTTGACGGCTACACCTTC. Its protein is CASRMGGVDGYTF.

The chain combines TRBV18 with TRBJ2-7; no reliable D call. With 3 bases removed from V and 4 bases from J, the gap between germline ends came to 7 bases. The CDR3 has 12 amino acids. CDR1 and CDR2 (germline): KGHSH, LQKENI. CDR3 loop: CASSPRGYEQYF. Here the CDR3 DNA reads TGTGCCAGCTCACCTCGTGGGTACGAGCAGTACTTC.

The CDR3 sequence is CASSAKTGREETGELFF. The CDR3 DNA sequence: TGCGCCAGCAGTGCTAAGACAGGGAGGGAGGAGACCGGGGAGCTGTTTTTT. The rearrangement links TRBV10-2 to TRBJ2-2; perhaps D is TRBD1 or TRBD2 (7 bases each). This CDR3 has 17 residues. Germline V gene data show CDR1 as WSHSY and CDR2 as SAAADI. The V end was cut by 4 bases, the J end by 5 bases, with 20 bases between.

This chain uses TRBV18 with TRBJ2-5; D call uncertain. The V gene lost 1 base and the J gene lost 5 bases, with 5 bases spanning the gap. Per germline, CDR1 KGHSH and CDR2 LQKENI. CDR3 length equals 12 residues. In DNA form, the CDR3 reads TGTGCCAGCTCACCACTCGGGGAGACCCAGTACTTC. Translated: CASSPLGETQYF.

V gene TRBV7-9 combines with J gene TRBJ1-3, with TRBD1 as a possible D gene (6 bases). Trimming removed 5 bases at V and 4 bases at J, with 12 bases between. Per germline, CDR1 SEHNR and CDR2 FQNEAQ (reference sequence). The CDR3 runs to 14 residues. The CDR3: CASSIGGYGNTIYF. The CDR3 DNA follows: TGTGCCAGCAGCATCGGGGGCTACGGAAACACCATATATTTT. The entire variable domain, with the rest obtained from reference TRBV7-9 and TRBJ1-3, is as follows: DTGVSQNPRHKITKRGQNVTFRCDPISEHNRLYWYRQTLGQGPEFLTYFQNEAQLEKSRLLSDRFSAERPKGSFSTLEIQRTEQGDSAMYLCASSIGGYGNTIYFGEGSWLTVV.

This chain joins TRBV13 and TRBJ1-6; 8 bases line up with TRBD1. Trimming at V came to 5 bases and at J to 13 bases, leaving 4 bases not matched to a gene. The CDR3 consists of 12 residues. The V gene's germline CDR1 is PRHDT and CDR2 FYEKMQ (reference sequence). In nucleotides, the CDR3 is TGTGCCAGCAGCCTACAGGGGGGCCCCCTCCACTTT. This codes for CASSLQGGPLHF.

This chain links TRBV2 with TRBJ1-1, with no clear D. CDR3 length: 11 amino acids. The germline V and J ends were trimmed by 4 bases and 8 bases, with 8 bases remaining between them. The germline V gene has CDR1 SNHLY and CDR2 FYNNEI. Here the CDR3 reads CASSGAREAFF. The CDR3 bases are TGTGCCAGCAGTGGAGCCCGAGAAGCTTTCTTT.

The rearrangement uses TRBV13 and TRBJ2-5; 7 bases fit TRBD1. This CDR3 has 17 amino acids. V was clipped by 4 bases and J by 1 base; unmatched bases: 12. Germline V gene lookup returns CDR1 PRHDT and CDR2 FYEKMQ (reference sequence). The CDR3 loop is CASSWNGQEFPQETQYF. The CDR3 region has the DNA TGTGCCAGCAGCTGGAACGGACAGGAGTTCCCCCAAGAGACCCAGTACTTC.

The J gene is TRBJ2-7, the V gene TRBV5-6; D is unresolved. Germline CDR1 and CDR2: SGHDT and YYEEEE. Deletions cut 1 base from V and 5 bases from J, with 13 bases between. This CDR3 has 14 amino acids. The CDR3, as DNA: TGTGCCAGCAGCTTGCCTACCAGAGTTCACGAGCAGTACTTC. Translation: CASSLPTRVHEQYF.

This chain uses TRBV18 with TRBJ1-1; 7 bases line up with TRBD1. The V segment lost 4 bases and the J segment 1 base; nucleotides outside the gene matches: 0. Germline values: CDR1 KGHSH, CDR2 LQKENI. CDR3 length equals 13 residues. The CDR3 DNA is TGTGCCAGCTCACGACAGGGGAACACTGAAGCTTTCTTT. Protein sequence: CASSRQGNTEAFF.

The CDR3, as DNA: TGTGCCAGCGCGGAGACTAGCGGTGCCCAAGAGACCCAGTACTTC. It is translated as CASAETSGAQETQYF. This rearrangement joins TRBV7-9 to TRBJ2-5; 9 nucleotides align to TRBD2. In germline, CDR1 is SEHNR, CDR2 FQNEAQ (reference sequence). With 8 bases clipped from V and 1 base from J, the junction kept 8 bases outside the gene matches. This CDR3 spans 15 amino acids.

The chain uses TRBV30 and TRBJ2-5; no clear D gene. Germline V gene data show CDR1 as GTSNPN and CDR2 as SVGIG (reference sequence). V lost 7 bases and J 0 bases, leaving 18 bases between the germline ends. This CDR3 is built from 15 residues. This CDR3 reads CASHRAYGNQETQYF. The CDR3 bases are TGTGCCTCCCATCGGGCTTATGGAAACCAAGAGACCCAGTACTTC.

CDR3 sequence reads: CASSRGRKRHTGELFF. The CDR3 nucleotides read TGTGCCAGCAGCAGGGGACGAAAAAGACACACCGGGGAGCTGTTTTTT. The chain employs TRBV21-1 and TRBJ2-2. TRBV21-1 is a documented pseudogene. The CDR3 is made up of 16 amino acids.

The chain employs TRBV19 and TRBJ1-4; D might be TRBD1 (5 bases). The CDR3 covers 15 residues. CDR1 and CDR2 (germline): LNHDA, SQIVND (reference sequence). Trimming took off 8 bases at V and 2 bases at J, with 15 bases between the two ends. The CDR3 reads CASAALGGTNEKLFF. As DNA, the CDR3 is TGTGCCAGTGCTGCGCTGGGGGGGACTAATGAAAAACTGTTTTTT. Based on the CDR3 plus reference TRBV19 and TRBJ1-4, the full variable domain is DGGITQSPKYLFRKEGQNVTLSCEQNLNHDAMYWYRQDPGQGLRLIYYSQIVNDFQKGDIAEGYSVSREKKESFPLTVTSAQKNPTAFYLCASAALGGTNEKLFFGSGTQLSVL.

V usage is TRBV30 and J usage is TRBJ2-3; D is tentatively TRBD1 or TRBD2 (5 bases each). There are 11 residues in the CDR3. The V end was cut by 5 bases, the J end by 6 bases, with 9 bases between. Germline CDR1 is GTSNPN and CDR2 is SVGIG (reference sequence). The CDR3 region is CAWGDGDTQYF. The CDR3 DNA follows: TGTGCCTGGGGGGACGGTGATACGCAGTATTTT. Looking up the rest from reference TRBV30 and TRBJ2-3 gives the full variable domain: SQTIHQWPATLVQPVGSPLSLECTVEGTSNPNLYWYRQAAGRGLQLLFYSVGIGQISSEVPQNLSASRPQDRQFILSSKKLLLSDSGFYLCAWGDGDTQYFGPGTRLTVL.

The chain carries TRBV12-5 and TRBJ1-2; D gene ambiguous. This CDR3 region has 13 residues. V lost 2 bases, J lost 8 bases, and 12 bases lay in between. Germline values: CDR1 LGHNT, CDR2 FRNRAP. DNA of the CDR3: TGTGCTAGTGGTTTGTATGTGGTTGGGGGCTACACCTTC. The encoded protein is CASGLYVVGGYTF.

The genes are TRBV19 and TRBJ1-3, with D possibly being TRBD1 (6 bases). CDR3 length equals 14 residues. Trimming pared 6 bases from V and 3 bases from J, leaving 12 bases between. Germline loops: CDR1 LNHDA, CDR2 SQIVND (reference sequence). The CDR3 loop reads CASRVQGGGNTIYF. In DNA, the CDR3 is TGTGCCAGTAGAGTACAGGGAGGTGGAAACACCATATATTTT.

This chain connects TRBV29-1 to TRBJ1-5; a weak D match, TRBD1 (6 bases). The V gene's germline CDR1 is SQVTM and CDR2 ANQGSEA. Deletions cut 6 bases from V and 4 bases from J, with 10 bases between. The CDR3 consists of 12 residues. In DNA, the CDR3 is TGCAGCGTAGGGACACCAAATCAGCCCCAGCATTTT. This translates into CSVGTPNQPQHF.